A single sample is the source of the 27 T cell receptor beta chains below, sequenced in a study of blood T cell repertoires in COVID-19. Sequenced by immunoSEQ multiplex PCR; TCRdb stores in-frame clones only, minus some. The sample holds approximately 90,000 clones; about 85% are singletons and the top ten take 3.5% to 4%. The sample was peripheral blood. All receptors derive from a man aged 55 to 70 with acute or convalescent COVID-19.

This clone appeared a single time. The chain carries TRBV19 and TRBJ2-1; D gene unclear. V lost 1 base, J lost 9 bases, and 7 bases lay in between. Germline lookup yields CDR1 LNHDA and CDR2 SQIVND (reference sequence). The CDR3 consists of 12 residues. The DNA for the CDR3 is TGTGCCAGTAGTATAGTATCCGGTGAGCAGTTCTTC. Encoded protein: CASSIVSGEQFF.

This clone was seen more than once but under ten times. The gene calls are TRBV6-5 and TRBJ1-5; possibly TRBD1 for D (5 bases). The CDR3 has 14 residues. CDR1 and CDR2 (germline): MNHEY, SVGAGI. V shed 6 bases and J shed 5 bases, with 14 bases lying between them. CDR3 nucleotides: TGTGCCAGCAGATGGGGGGGTTCTCATCAGCCCCAGCATTTT. It yields the protein CASRWGGSHQPQHF.

The chain recombines TRBV3-1 (or the pseudogene TRBV3-2) with TRBJ1-2; D ambiguous. The V end lost 0 bases, the J end lost 7 bases, and 9 bases lay between the germline ends. Germline lookup yields CDR1 LGHDT and CDR2 YNNKEL (reference sequence). This CDR3 is 13 amino acids long. CDR3 in DNA: TGTGCCAGCAGCCAAGAGGGCTCTCTTGGCTACACCTTC. It specifies CASSQEGSLGYTF.

The V and J genes are TRBV12-2 and TRBJ2-1; the table's D call TRBD2 went unverified against the DNA. TRBV12-2 is flagged as a pseudogene. The CDR3 is made up of 19 amino acids. The DNA of the CDR3 is TGTGCAAGTCGCTTAGGGTTAGGGACTAGCGGGAGTGGCTACAATGAGCAGTTCTTC. The encoded protein is CASRLGLGTSGSGYNEQFF.

The V call is TRBV19, the J call TRBJ2-2; D unclear. The CDR3 consists of 14 residues. Per germline, CDR1 LNHDA and CDR2 SQIVND (reference sequence). The V and J ends lost 3 bases and 1 base respectively, with 6 bases between them. CDR3 in DNA: TGTGCCAGTAGTATTAATTGGAACACCGGGGAGCTGTTTTTT. This codes for CASSINWNTGELFF.

This clone was observed a handful of times. The V and J genes are TRBV10-3 and TRBJ2-1; 13 bases agree with TRBD2. CDR1 and CDR2 from the germline V gene are ENHRY and SYGVKD. Unmatched junction bases numbered 6, after V lost 5 bases and J lost 2 bases. This CDR3 has 17 residues. This CDR3 reads CAISPRGTSGTYNEQFF. The DNA for the CDR3 is TGTGCCATCAGTCCCAGGGGGACTAGCGGGACCTACAATGAGCAGTTCTTC.

This clone was seen just once. This chain joins TRBV29-1 and TRBJ1-1; 8 nucleotides agree with TRBD1. This CDR3 region has 16 residues. After removal of 5 bases from V and 4 bases from J, the junction contained 15 bases not matched to a gene. Germline CDR1 and CDR2: SQVTM and ANQGSEA. CDR3 residues: CSVPAPRQGTLTEAFF. The CDR3 nucleotides read TGCAGCGTTCCCGCCCCACGACAGGGGACCCTCACTGAAGCTTTCTTT.

The rearrangement uses TRBV25-1 and TRBJ2-7; D is undetermined. Trimming stripped 7 bases from V and 3 bases from J, with 4 bases between. The germline V gene encodes CDR1 MGHDK and CDR2 SYGVNS. The CDR3 is 10 amino acids. In nucleotides, the CDR3 is TGTGCCAGCACAGGCTACGAGCAGTACTTC. Protein: CASTGYEQYF.

This chain joins TRBV5-6 and TRBJ2-5, with 14 bases that match TRBD2. The germline V gene encodes CDR1 SGHDT and CDR2 YYEEEE. There are 17 residues in the CDR3. After removal of 2 bases from V and 4 bases from J, the junction contained 7 bases not matched to a gene. CDR3 sequence: CASSFMTSGRVGETQYF. CDR3 bases: TGTGCCAGCAGCTTTATGACTAGCGGGAGGGTGGGAGAGACCCAGTACTTC.

This rearrangement joins TRBV5-1 to TRBJ2-1; 9 bases are shared with TRBD1. J gave up 9 bases and V 3 bases, and 10 bases lay outside the gene matches. The CDR3 spans 15 residues. Germline V gene lookup returns CDR1 SGHRS and CDR2 YFSETQ. The CDR3 loop reads CASSSRTGADSEQFF. CDR3 sequence (DNA): TGCGCCAGCAGCTCCCGGACAGGGGCCGATAGTGAGCAGTTCTTC.

The chain uses TRBV30 and TRBJ2-3; 9 positions agree with TRBD1. Germline loops: CDR1 GTSNPN, CDR2 SVGIG (reference sequence). V trimming: 0 bases; J trimming: 1 base; junction bases outside the gene matches: 2. The CDR3 runs 15 residues. The CDR3 here is CAWSVRTGGTDTQYF. DNA of the CDR3: TGTGCCTGGAGTGTTAGGACAGGGGGCACAGATACGCAGTATTTT.

The chain is built from TRBV9 and TRBJ1-1, with 7 bases identical to TRBD1. V dropped 7 bases and J dropped 0; count of bases not matched to a gene: 6. Germline V gives CDR1 SGDLS, CDR2 YYNGEE. The CDR3 covers 14 residues. The CDR3 DNA is TGTGCCAGCGGCCAGGGGACAGTGAACACTGAAGCTTTCTTT. This gives the protein CASGQGTVNTEAFF. Complete variable domain (other parts from reference TRBV9 and TRBJ1-1): DSGVTQTPKHLITATGQRVTLRCSPRSGDLSVYWYQQSLDQGLQFLIQYYNGEERAKGNILERFSAQQFPDLHSELNLSSLELGDSALYFCASGQGTVNTEAFFGQGTRLTVV.

This clone was counted between two and nine times. The V gene is TRBV5-1, the J gene TRBJ2-1; 10 nucleotides match TRBD1. The junction had 4 bases not matched to a gene; V was cut back by 3 bases and J by 7 bases. This CDR3 has 14 residues. Germline assignment: CDR1 SGHRS and CDR2 YFSETQ. The CDR3, as DNA: TGCGCCAGCAGCTCCTGGACAGGGGGAAATGAGCAGTTCTTC. Translating it yields CASSSWTGGNEQFF. Variable domain in full (rest from reference TRBV5-1 and TRBJ2-1): KAGVTQTPRYLIKTRGQQVTLSCSPISGHRSVSWYQQTPGQGLQFLFEYFSETQRNKGNFPGRFSGRQFSNSRSEMNVSTLELGDSALYLCASSSWTGGNEQFFGPGTRLTVL.

The sample holds one count of this clone. The chain couples TRBV7-6 to TRBJ1-2; D perhaps matches TRBD1 (6 bases). Trimming shortened V by 4 bases and J by 4 bases, and 19 bases separated the two germline ends. The CDR3 spans 16 residues. Germline lookup yields CDR1 SGHVS and CDR2 FNYEAQ. The CDR3 DNA reads TGTGCCAGCAGCTGGGGAAACAGGGCAAGCTCCTATGGCTACACCTTC. Its protein product is CASSWGNRASSYGYTF.

The V gene is TRBV12-3 or TRBV12-4, the J gene TRBJ1-1; weak D call: TRBD1 (5 bases). This CDR3 has 12 amino acids. The ends were cut back, 6 bases at V and 11 bases at J, with 16 bases in the middle. The CDR3: CASSPSGATAFF. DNA for the CDR3: TGTGCCAGCAGCCCAAGCGGGGCAACGGCTTTCTTT.

The chain employs TRBV7-3 and TRBJ1-1; D not certain. The CDR3 totals 13 residues. The germline V and J ends were trimmed by 3 bases and 5 bases, with 10 bases remaining between them. Germline lookup yields CDR1 SGHTA and CDR2 FQGTGA. The DNA of the CDR3 is TGTGCCAGCAGCTTGCGGGCGAGAACTGAAGCTTTCTTT. This codes for CASSLRARTEAFF.

J is TRBJ2-7 and V is TRBV4-2; weak D call: TRBD1 (5 bases). The V and J ends lost 0 bases and 2 bases respectively, with 20 bases between them. This CDR3 comprises 18 residues. Germline CDR1 and CDR2: LGHNA and YNFKEQ. CDR3 protein: CASSQDLGYSDSPYEQYF. The CDR3, as DNA: TGTGCCAGCAGCCAAGATCTCGGCTACTCAGACAGCCCCTACGAGCAGTACTTC.

This sequence joins TRBV5-4 and TRBJ1-1, with D possibly being TRBD1 (6 bases). The CDR3 has 14 amino acids. Germline CDR1 reads SGHNT; CDR2 reads YYREEE (reference sequence). V lost 4 bases, J lost 3 bases, and 13 bases lay in between. The CDR3 nucleotides are TGTGCCAGCAGCCCCGCCAGGGGCTACACTGAAGCTTTCTTT. Translation: CASSPARGYTEAFF.

CDR3: CAWSLWDTTGELFF. Here the CDR3 DNA reads TGTGCCTGGAGCCTCTGGGACACCACCGGGGAGCTGTTTTTT. This chain connects TRBV30 to TRBJ2-2, with D possibly matching TRBD1 (6 bases). V lost 3 bases, J lost 4 bases, and 12 bases lay in between. CDR1 is GTSNPN, CDR2 SVGIG, per germline (reference sequence). The CDR3 contains 14 residues.

The chain carries TRBV6-2 or TRBV6-3 and TRBJ1-3; D is ambiguous. This CDR3 is built from 15 residues. In germline, CDR1 is MNHEY, CDR2 SVGEGT. V was shortened by 6 bases and J by 0 bases, with 12 bases between the two germline ends. CDR3 nucleotides: TGTGCCAGCAGCCGCGAGGCTTTCTCTGGAAACACCATATATTTT. Protein product: CASSREAFSGNTIYF.

V gene TRBV10-3 combines with J gene TRBJ2-2, with TRBD2 matching over 12 bases. The CDR3 extends over 15 amino acids. CDR1 ENHRY and CDR2 SYGVKD come from the germline V gene. Unmatched junction bases numbered 1, after V lost 3 bases and J lost 5 bases. The CDR3 here is CAISELAGGTGELFF. CDR3 coding DNA: TGTGCCATCAGTGAACTAGCGGGGGGAACCGGGGAGCTGTTTTTT.

This clone was found once. The rearrangement links TRBV4-2 to TRBJ2-2, with D tentatively TRBD1 (6 bases). Germline CDR1 and CDR2: LGHNA and YNFKEQ. V dropped 3 bases and J dropped 7 bases, with 12 bases sitting between them. This CDR3 region has 14 residues. The CDR3 coding sequence is TGTGCCAGCAGCCAGAGGACAGCCCTCGGGGAGCTGTTTTTT. Encoded protein: CASSQRTALGELFF.

The V and J genes are TRBV19 and TRBJ2-1; D perhaps matches TRBD2 (6 bases). The germline V and J ends were trimmed by 1 base and 4 bases, with 11 bases remaining between them. The length of the CDR3 is 15 residues. Germline-derived CDR1 and CDR2 are LNHDA and SQIVND (reference sequence). The CDR3 protein is CASSIGAGGYNEQFF. CDR3 DNA: TGTGCCAGTAGTATAGGAGCGGGCGGTTACAATGAGCAGTTCTTC.

The V and J genes are TRBV6-2 or TRBV6-3 and TRBJ2-7, with TRBD1 identical over 8 bases. Germline CDR1 reads MNHEY; CDR2 reads SVGEGT. The V gene end was trimmed by 4 bases and the J gene end by 3 bases; junction bases not matched to a gene: 2. This CDR3 region has 13 residues. The CDR3 bases are TGTGCCAGCAGTTGGGGGACAGGCTACGAGCAGTACTTC. Translating gives CASSWGTGYEQYF.

The gene calls are TRBV15 and TRBJ2-1; unclear D gene. Trimming shortened V by 0 bases and J by 15 bases, and 12 bases separated the two germline ends. This CDR3 region has 12 residues. Per germline, CDR1 LNHNV and CDR2 YYDKDF (reference sequence). The CDR3 nucleotides are TGTGCCACCAGCAGAGATTTCGGTAGCATGTTCTTC. Its protein product is CATSRDFGSMFF.

CDR3 region: CASSRGREGGSGANVLTF. The DNA for the CDR3 is TGTGCCAGCAGCAGGGGGCGGGAAGGTGGCTCTGGGGCCAACGTCCTGACTTTC. The J gene is TRBJ2-6, the V gene TRBV25-1; 8 bases align to TRBD1. In germline, CDR1 is MGHDK, CDR2 SYGVNS. Trimming at V came to 6 bases and at J to 0 bases, leaving 10 bases not matched to a gene. There are 18 residues in the CDR3.

This sequence joins TRBV4-2 and TRBJ1-4; TRBD1 is a possible D gene (6 bases). The CDR3 length is 14 residues. CDR1 is LGHNA and CDR2 is YNFKEQ in the germline V gene. V was trimmed by 2 bases and J by 6 bases, leaving 10 bases between them. CDR3 in amino acids: CASSQPRTDEKLFF. The CDR3 region has the DNA TGTGCCAGCAGCCAACCAAGGACAGATGAAAAACTGTTTTTT.